Listed here are 11 T cell receptor beta chains from one sample, sequenced in a study of T cell responses to AZD1222 COVID-19 vaccine. This table comes from immunoSEQ multiplex PCR, and its TCRdb copy is limited to in-frame clones, with some not included. In the table there are approximately 120,000 clones, about nine tenths of which are singletons. Sequencing used peripheral blood, obtained on day 0 of AZD1222 vaccination. The receptor set was obtained from an adult in good health.

This clone was detected once. The chain employs TRBV24-1 and TRBJ2-5, with D possibly being TRBD1 or TRBD2 (5 bases each). This CDR3 comprises 13 residues. Trimming shortened V by 6 bases and J by 4 bases, and 11 bases separated the two germline ends. The germline CDR1 and CDR2 sequences are KGHDR and SFDVKD. CDR3 coding DNA: TGTGCCACCAGTCCCGGGGCGGGAGAGACCCAGTACTTC. It translates to CATSPGAGETQYF.

CDR3 region: CASSDGILRHYGYTF. The CDR3, as DNA: TGCGCCAGCAGCGACGGGATTTTAAGGCACTATGGCTACACCTTC. The chain has TRBV4-3 and TRBJ1-2; unclear D gene. The germline gives CDR1 LGHNA, CDR2 YSLEER. V was clipped by 5 bases and J by 3 bases, with 16 bases between them. This CDR3 comprises 15 residues.

This chain uses TRBV7-2 with TRBJ1-2; TRBD1 is a possible D gene (5 bases). CDR1 SGHTA and CDR2 FQGNSA come from the germline V gene. Between the trimmed V and J ends, which lost 5 bases and 4 bases, there was a span of 14 bases. The CDR3 is 14 amino acids. As DNA, the CDR3 is TGTGCCAGCAGCCCCGGGACCCGGGCCTATGGCTACACCTTC. Translated: CASSPGTRAYGYTF.

The chain uses TRBV18 and TRBJ2-7, with unresolved D. Germline CDR1 and CDR2: KGHSH and LQKENI. The CDR3 has 15 amino acids. V was shortened by 3 bases and J by 0 bases, with 12 bases between the two germline ends. CDR3 sequence reads: CASSPSFLSSYEQYF. CDR3 sequence (DNA): TGTGCCAGCTCACCTTCGTTCCTTAGCTCCTACGAGCAGTACTTC. Variable domain in full (rest from reference TRBV18 and TRBJ2-7): NAGVMQNPRHLVRRRGQEARLRCSPMKGHSHVYWYRQLPEEGLKFMVYLQKENIIDESGMPKERFSAEFPKEGPSILRIQQVVRGDSAAYFCASSPSFLSSYEQYFGPGTRLTVT.

The V and J genes are TRBV5-4 and TRBJ1-4, with D unclear. V lost 3 bases to trimming and J lost 5 bases, with 11 bases between them. The CDR3 contains 14 residues. Per the germline V gene, CDR1 is SGHNT and CDR2 is YYREEE (reference sequence). The CDR3 loop is CASSSEASNEKLFF. The CDR3 DNA is TGTGCCAGCAGCTCTGAGGCAAGCAATGAAAAACTGTTTTTT.

This chain joins TRBV6-6 and TRBJ1-2; 7 nucleotides match TRBD1. The CDR3 is made up of 13 amino acids. The V segment lost 5 bases and the J segment 5 bases; nucleotides outside the gene matches: 5. Germline V gene sequence: CDR1 MNHNY, CDR2 SVGAGI (reference sequence). DNA for the CDR3: TGTGCCAGCAGTGACAGGGCCCCATATGGCTACACCTTC. This sequence encodes CASSDRAPYGYTF.

The CDR3 coding sequence is TGCGCCAGCAGCCCCTCCCCCCGCGGCTCAGGGGAGCAGTACTTC. As protein: CASSPSPRGSGEQYF. This sequence joins TRBV5-1 and TRBJ2-7; TRBD1 might be the D (5 bases). This CDR3 is 15 amino acids long. Looked up from germline, CDR1 is SGHRS and CDR2 is YFSETQ. Deletions cut 4 bases from V and 7 bases from J, with 21 bases between.

This rearrangement joins TRBV6-5 to TRBJ2-3; TRBD2 aligns across 10 bases. From germline, CDR1 is MNHEY and CDR2 SVGAGI. This CDR3 is built from 15 residues. The J segment lost 4 bases and the V segment lost 9 bases, leaving 10 bases of the junction unmatched. DNA of the CDR3: TGTGCCAGTCGAATAGCGGGAGGACCCGCAGATACGCAGTATTTT. It codes for CASRIAGGPADTQYF.

The rearrangement joins TRBV12-3 or TRBV12-4 to TRBJ2-7, with D hard to call. The CDR3 extends over 11 amino acids. V was trimmed by 1 base and J by 3 bases, leaving 1 base between them. Written as DNA, the CDR3 is TGTGCCAGCAGTTTAGGCTACGAGCAGTACTTC. As protein: CASSLGYEQYF.

The gene calls are TRBV6-1 and TRBJ2-7; D is undetermined. Germline V gives CDR1 MNHNS, CDR2 SASEGT. CDR3 length: 14 residues. Trimming removed 2 bases at V and 5 bases at J, with 13 bases between. The CDR3 DNA follows: TGTGCCAGCAGTGAATCAAAGACTCCTCACGAGCAGTACTTC. Protein product: CASSESKTPHEQYF.

This chain joins TRBV30 and TRBJ1-1, with D possibly being TRBD1 (5 bases). Germline assignment: CDR1 GTSNPN and CDR2 SVGIG (reference sequence). The V end was cut by 8 bases, the J end by 5 bases, with 15 bases between. There are 12 residues in the CDR3. In DNA form, the CDR3 reads TGTGCCAGGACAAGTTTCAATACTGAAGCTTTCTTT. It specifies CARTSFNTEAFF.